The 24 T cell receptor beta chains below were found in one sample sequenced in a study of CD8 T cells in ankylosing spondylitis. Study conclusions and caveats: Made up of under ten highly homologous variants, a TCR beta motif appeared characteristic of ankylosing spondylitis blood.

These TCRs are of unknown antigen specificity. TCRdb redid the calling of the 5' RACE reads with MiXCR, one entry per CDR3 protein. The table lists around 430,000 distinct CDR3 sequences, roughly 15% of them singletons. Material: blood, either unsorted or a sorted T cell fraction (not recorded which). These receptors originate from a male donor with ankylosing spondylitis.

This chain connects TRBV9 to TRBJ2-3; TRBD1 might be the D (5 bases). CDR3 length: 15 amino acids. The V end lost 0 bases, the J end lost 1 base, and 9 bases lay between the germline ends. The germline V gene has CDR1 SGDLS and CDR2 YYNGEE. Here the CDR3 reads CASSVVVTGTDTQYF. The CDR3 DNA reads TGTGCCAGCAGCGTAGTGGTGACAGGCACAGATACGCAGTATTTT.

There are a few counts of this clonotype. The chain employs TRBV20-1 and TRBJ2-3; no firm D call. Trimming took 0 bases from V and 4 from J, leaving 5 bases between them. This CDR3 spans 12 amino acids. CDR1 and CDR2 (germline): DFQATT, SNEGSKA (reference sequence). CDR3 in amino acids: CSARDRADTQYF. CDR3 bases: TGCAGTGCTAGAGATCGGGCAGATACGCAGTATTTT.

This clonotype has only a few counts. The CDR3: CSAPGQPIRTDTQYF. DNA of the CDR3: TGCAGTGCCCCGGGACAACCGATCCGCACAGATACGCAGTATTTT. The V and J genes are TRBV20-1 and TRBJ2-3; possible D gene TRBD1, 6 bases. There are 15 residues in the CDR3. The V gene lost 6 bases and the J gene lost 1 base, with 17 bases spanning the gap. Germline CDR1 reads DFQATT; CDR2 reads SNEGSKA (reference sequence).

The CDR3 coding sequence is TGTGCCAGCTCACCCCGGGACAGGGAAGCCTACGAGCAGTACTTC. As protein: CASSPRDREAYEQYF. This chain connects TRBV18 to TRBJ2-7; 9 bases line up with TRBD1. Germline CDR1 is KGHSH and CDR2 is LQKENI. The V gene end was trimmed by 3 bases and the J gene end by 2 bases; junction bases not matched to a gene: 5. The CDR3 sequence is 15 residues long.

The chain links TRBV29-1 to TRBJ2-1, with 7 bases that match TRBD2. The CDR3 loop spans 17 amino acids. The V segment lost 4 bases and the J segment 0 bases; nucleotides outside the gene matches: 12. CDR1 is SQVTM and CDR2 is ANQGSEA in the germline V gene. CDR3 DNA: TGCAGCGTTGTTTTGGGGCGGGGGACCTTCTCCTACAATGAGCAGTTCTTC. As protein: CSVVLGRGTFSYNEQFF.

This clonotype has only one observation. V gene TRBV14 combines with J gene TRBJ1-1; no reliable D call. Germline V gene sequence: CDR1 SGHDN, CDR2 FVKESK. The CDR3 extends over 18 amino acids. V was cut by 3 bases and J by 0 bases, with 20 bases left in between. The CDR3 is CASSQGIVITTLNTEAFF. The CDR3 DNA reads TGTGCCAGCAGCCAGGGTATAGTTATAACTACATTGAACACTGAAGCTTTCTTT.

As to this clonotype: A junction boundary mismatches the germline segment, possibly from a read error. J is TRBJ2-7 and V is TRBV4-2; the match to TRBD1 covers 11 bases. The CDR3 runs 19 residues. The germline gives CDR1 LGHNA, CDR2 YNFKEQ. The CDR3 loop is CTSSRRGQGGTRSLDEQYF. CDR3 coding DNA: TGTACCAGCAGCCGAAGGGGACAGGGGGGAACTAGATCCCTCGACGAGCAGTACTTC.

This clonotype showed up just a few times. This rearrangement joins TRBV28 to TRBJ1-1; TRBD1 matches 12 bases. V dropped 6 bases and J dropped 7; count of bases not matched to a gene: 9. Germline assignment: CDR1 MDHEN and CDR2 SYDVKM. The length of the CDR3 is 15 residues. CDR3 nucleotides: TGTGCCAGCAGCGCCGCCGGGACAGGGGGCGGTGAAGCTTTCTTT. Translation gives CASSAAGTGGGEAFF.

This clonotype has only a few counts. This chain connects TRBV29-1 to TRBJ2-5; 7 bases are a match to TRBD2. Losses at the gene ends were 5 bases for V and 7 bases for J; bases not matched to a gene: 4. The CDR3 has 11 amino acids. Germline CDR1 and CDR2: SQVTM and ANQGSEA. CDR3 in amino acids: CSVSERGTQYF. As DNA, the CDR3 is TGCAGCGTTTCGGAGCGGGGGACCCAGTACTTC.

The CDR3 region has the DNA TGCAGTGCCCTTAGCGGGGGCCGAGGGGATACGCAGTATTTT. It translates to CSALSGGRGDTQYF. The chain combines TRBV20-1 with TRBJ2-3; 9 bases are a match to TRBD2. Trimming at V came to 6 bases and at J to 6 bases, leaving 10 bases not matched to a gene. Per the germline V gene, CDR1 is DFQATT and CDR2 is SNEGSKA (reference sequence). This CDR3 spans 14 amino acids.

The J gene is TRBJ1-4, the V gene TRBV15; D may be TRBD1 (5 bases). The germline V and J ends were trimmed by 1 base and 4 bases, with 13 bases remaining between them. The CDR3 totals 16 residues. CDR1 and CDR2 from the germline V gene are LNHNV and YYDKDF (reference sequence). CDR3 amino acids: CATSRGLEQDNEKLFF. The CDR3 DNA reads as TGTGCCACCAGCAGAGGCTTGGAACAGGATAATGAAAAACTGTTTTTT.

This clonotype came up a few times. The chain carries TRBV4-1 and TRBJ1-5; D is perhaps TRBD1 (5 bases). Germline V gene lookup returns CDR1 MGHRA and CDR2 YSYEKL. CDR3 size: 16 residues. The V end lost 4 bases, the J end lost 0 bases, and 13 bases lay between the germline ends. The CDR3 protein is CASSRGGILSNQPQHF. The CDR3 nucleotides read TGCGCCAGCAGCCGGGGGGGTATCCTTAGCAATCAGCCCCAGCATTTT.

In this sample, this clonotype turned up a few times. J is TRBJ2-6 and V is TRBV4-2, with 7 positions matching TRBD1. This CDR3 region has 18 residues. Germline V CDR1 and CDR2: LGHNA, YNFKEQ. Trimming at V came to 4 bases and at J to 0 bases, leaving 9 bases not matched to a gene. The CDR3 is CASSPTGVPDSGANVLTF. CDR3 DNA: TGTGCCAGCAGCCCTACAGGGGTGCCAGACTCTGGGGCCAACGTCCTGACTTTC.

This clonotype showed up just a few times. The rearrangement joins TRBV27 to TRBJ2-1; D uncertain. V was shortened by 7 bases and J by 3 bases, with 16 bases between the two germline ends. Germline V gene sequence: CDR1 MNHEY, CDR2 SMNVEV (reference sequence). This CDR3 is 15 amino acids long. The CDR3 spells CASKRTADLYNEQFF. CDR3 nucleotides: TGTGCCAGCAAGAGGACCGCGGACCTCTACAATGAGCAGTTCTTC.

The V call is TRBV3-1, the J call TRBJ2-5; 7 bases line up with TRBD2. CDR1 is LGHDT, CDR2 YNNKEL, per germline (reference sequence). This CDR3 has 14 residues. V lost 2 bases to trimming and J lost 5 bases; unmatched junction nucleotides: 5. The CDR3 DNA sequence: TGTGCCAGCAGCCAAAGTGTCGGGGGGGAGACCCAGTACTTC. As protein: CASSQSVGGETQYF.

In its sample, this clonotype was seen many times. J is TRBJ2-7 and V is TRBV20-1, with 11 bases matching TRBD2. Germline lookup yields CDR1 DFQATT and CDR2 SNEGSKA (reference sequence). CDR3 length: 14 amino acids. V lost 8 bases to trimming and J lost 3 bases; unmatched junction nucleotides: 9. This chain's CDR3 is CSPRRLAGGYEQYF. CDR3 DNA: TGCAGTCCTCGCCGGCTAGCGGGAGGCTACGAGCAGTACTTC.

This clonotype was seen a few times. The genes are TRBV11-2 and TRBJ2-1; no clear D gene. CDR1 is SGHAT and CDR2 is FQNNGV in the germline V gene. Trimming shortened V by 5 bases and J by 7 bases, and 12 bases separated the two germline ends. This CDR3 spans 13 amino acids. Here the CDR3 reads CASSRNVANEQFF. CDR3 coding DNA: TGTGCCAGCAGCCGTAATGTAGCTAATGAGCAGTTCTTC.

This clonotype has just a few counts. The chain couples TRBV6-1 to TRBJ1-6; D gene unclear. Germline V CDR1 and CDR2: MNHNS, SASEGT. Trimming cost V 1 base and J 9 bases, with 7 bases left between them. This CDR3 contains 13 residues. CDR3 loop: CASSEVGFSPLHF. The DNA of the CDR3 is TGTGCCAGCAGTGAAGTGGGTTTTTCACCCCTCCACTTT.

This chain uses TRBV5-1 with TRBJ1-1; a possible D gene is TRBD1 (5 bases). V dropped 4 bases and J dropped 5 bases, with 12 bases sitting between them. This CDR3 is built from 13 residues. The germline CDR1 and CDR2 sequences are SGHRS and YFSETQ. The CDR3, as DNA: TGCGCCAGCAGCGGGGACCCCATAACTGAAGCTTTCTTT. Its protein product is CASSGDPITEAFF. The full variable domain, its missing parts supplied by reference TRBV5-1 and TRBJ1-1, is KAGVTQTPRYLIKTRGQQVTLSCSPISGHRSVSWYQQTPGQGLQFLFEYFSETQRNKGNFPGRFSGRQFSNSRSEMNVSTLELGDSALYLCASSGDPITEAFFGQGTRLTVV.

This clonotype showed up just a few times. This rearrangement joins TRBV11-2 to TRBJ2-2, with unresolved D. V was shortened by 1 base and J by 7 bases, with 16 bases between the two germline ends. From germline, CDR1 is SGHAT and CDR2 FQNNGV. There are 16 residues in the CDR3. The CDR3 spells CASSLGWAPRNGELFF. The CDR3 region has the DNA TGTGCCAGCAGCTTAGGCTGGGCCCCCCGAAACGGGGAGCTGTTTTTT.

This clonotype has a handful of counts. This chain links TRBV4-3 with TRBJ1-6; D not certain. Germline CDR1 LGHNA, CDR2 YSLEER. The CDR3 has 14 amino acids. With 3 bases removed from V and 8 bases from J, the gap between germline ends came to 11 bases. For the CDR3, the DNA is TGCGCCAGCAGCCAGCGGATGGTGGATTCACCCCTCCACTTT. Translated, it gives CASSQRMVDSPLHF.

This clonotype was counted only a few times. The CDR3 region is CASTTYRGLGSYEQYF. CDR3 DNA sequence: TGTGCCAGCACCACTTACAGGGGGCTGGGCTCCTACGAGCAGTACTTC. The chain uses TRBV28 and TRBJ2-7; 9 bases are a match to TRBD1. In germline, CDR1 is MDHEN, CDR2 SYDVKM. Trimming at V came to 7 bases and at J to 0 bases, leaving 10 bases not matched to a gene. The CDR3 contains 16 residues.

The sample holds many counts of this clonotype. V usage is TRBV29-1 and J usage is TRBJ2-1, with D possibly called TRBD1 or TRBD2 (5 bases each). The germline V gene has CDR1 SQVTM and CDR2 ANQGSEA. The CDR3 totals 12 residues. Deletions cut 3 bases from V and 7 bases from J, with 10 bases between. The CDR3 loop is CSVDGARNEQFF. CDR3 sequence (DNA): TGCAGCGTTGACGGGGCCAGAAATGAGCAGTTCTTC.

Only a few counts were recorded for this clonotype. The chain is built from TRBV12-3 or TRBV12-4 and TRBJ1-6; a possible D gene is TRBD1 (5 bases). This CDR3 comprises 14 residues. Between the trimmed V and J ends, which lost 6 bases and 3 bases, there was a span of 9 bases. The CDR3 loop is CASSLGGYNSPLHF. CDR3 DNA sequence: TGTGCCAGCAGCCTTGGGGGCTATAATTCACCCCTCCACTTT.